This passage covers 31 T cell receptor beta chains from one sample sequenced in a study of untreated major depressive disorder (dated by TCRdb to 2017 to 2018). On the study overall, not on this receptor specifically: Higher TRBV05-01 (Vbeta 5.1) usage among CD4+ T cells of depressed patients compared with controls was confirmed by sequencing, with p = 0.040 in a one-tailed test.

Receptors were amplified or captured by the immunoSEQ multiplex PCR assay. TCRdb took over this immuneACCESS table, retaining in-frame rearrangements with V and J assigned. Such tables are incomplete; in checked studies, under half of the missing clones stem from an unresolved V gene, and the remainder is unexplained. This sample holds under 25,000 clones; 92% were observed only once. Jointly, the top ten make up roughly 0.6% of the sample. No antigen has been assigned to these receptors. Sequenced input: CD4+ T cells from PBMCs. These receptors originate from a woman between 40 and 55 years old with major depressive disorder.

V is TRBV5-6 and J is TRBJ1-2; tentative D call: TRBD1 (5 bases). Trimming took off 4 bases at V and 5 bases at J, with 15 bases between the two ends. The CDR3 consists of 14 residues. Germline CDR1 SGHDT, CDR2 YYEEEE. CDR3 nucleotide sequence: TGTGCCAGCAGCCCGCTCCAGGGACCATATGGCTACACCTTC. Its protein is CASSPLQGPYGYTF.

The chain employs TRBV5-1 and TRBJ1-1, with D possibly TRBD1 on 5 matching bases. The V and J ends lost 1 base and 1 base respectively, with 17 bases between them. The CDR3 spans 17 residues. CDR1 SGHRS and CDR2 YFSETQ come from the germline V gene. The CDR3 DNA follows: TGCGCCAGCAGCTTGATGACAGTCAACCGACCGAACACTGAAGCTTTCTTT. It codes for CASSLMTVNRPNTEAFF.

The CDR3 spells CASSTTGQPIYGYTF. CDR3 nucleotides: TGTGCCAGCAGCACCACGGGACAACCTATCTATGGCTACACCTTC. The rearrangement joins TRBV5-5 to TRBJ1-2, with D perhaps TRBD1 (6 bases). The germline V gene has CDR1 SGHKS and CDR2 YYEKEE (reference sequence). The CDR3 is 15 amino acids. Trimming removed 4 bases at V and 4 bases at J, with 17 bases between.

This sequence joins TRBV7-9 and TRBJ1-1; the D is unclear. The V gene lost 1 base and the J gene lost 2 bases, with 8 bases spanning the gap. The CDR3 spans 14 residues. Germline V CDR1 and CDR2: SEHNR, FQNEAQ (reference sequence). The CDR3 coding sequence is TGTGCCAGCAGCTTAGTTGGGTTAAACACTGAAGCTTTCTTT. It encodes CASSLVGLNTEAFF. Full variable domain (remainder filled in from reference TRBV7-9 and TRBJ1-1): DTGVSQNPRHKITKRGQNVTFRCDPISEHNRLYWYRQTLGQGPEFLTYFQNEAQLEKSRLLSDRFSAERPKGSFSTLEIQRTEQGDSAMYLCASSLVGLNTEAFFGQGTRLTVV.

The chain employs TRBV28 and TRBJ2-3; D remains ambiguous. The ends were cut back, 5 bases at V and 2 bases at J, with 20 bases in the middle. In germline, CDR1 is MDHEN, CDR2 SYDVKM. This CDR3 spans 17 amino acids. This CDR3 is CASSPPWLLRPTDTQYF. CDR3 nucleotides: TGTGCCAGCAGTCCCCCTTGGCTACTACGTCCCACAGATACGCAGTATTTT.

The chain links TRBV7-2 to TRBJ1-5; D may be TRBD1 (6 bases). This CDR3 region has 14 residues. CDR1 is SGHTA and CDR2 is FQGNSA in the germline V gene. Trimming pared 7 bases from V and 5 bases from J, leaving 15 bases between. The CDR3 spells CASTSFGGYQPQHF. CDR3 DNA sequence: TGTGCCAGCACCAGTTTTGGGGGCTATCAGCCCCAGCATTTT.

V and J are TRBV27 and TRBJ2-7; TRBD2 aligns across 14 bases. The CDR3 is made up of 18 amino acids. After removal of 5 bases from V and 3 bases from J, the junction contained 12 bases not matched to a gene. Germline-derived CDR1 and CDR2 are MNHEY and SMNVEV (reference sequence). The CDR3 DNA is TGTGCCAGCAGTGTAAGGGGGACTAGCGGGAGCCGACACTACGAGCAGTACGTC. It specifies CASSVRGTSGSRHYEQYV.

The chain is built from TRBV6-1 and TRBJ2-7; unclear D gene. CDR3 size: 12 residues. V dropped 4 bases and J dropped 3 bases, with 7 bases sitting between them. Germline V gives CDR1 MNHNS, CDR2 SASEGT. The CDR3 DNA follows: TGTGCCAGCAGTGCCCGAAGCTACGAGCAGTACTTC. Amino acids: CASSARSYEQYF.

The J gene is TRBJ2-1, the V gene TRBV7-3; D perhaps matches TRBD2 (6 bases). The ends were cut back, 5 bases at V and 10 bases at J, with 15 bases in the middle. The length of the CDR3 is 13 residues. Germline CDR1 reads SGHTA; CDR2 reads FQGTGA. The CDR3, as DNA: TGTGCCAGCAGCACCGGACTAACGGGCGAGCAGTTCTTC. Its protein product is CASSTGLTGEQFF.

This chain joins TRBV5-1 and TRBJ1-5, with D perhaps TRBD1 (6 bases). V lost 4 bases and J 3 bases, leaving 11 bases between the germline ends. The CDR3 runs to 14 residues. Germline assignment: CDR1 SGHRS and CDR2 YFSETQ. The CDR3 loop is CASSVGANNQPQHF. CDR3 coding DNA: TGCGCCAGCAGCGTGGGGGCCAACAATCAGCCCCAGCATTTT.

The chain couples TRBV5-4 to TRBJ1-5; perhaps TRBD1 as D (5 bases). Germline V gene data show CDR1 as SGHNT and CDR2 as YYREEE (reference sequence). The CDR3 is 15 residues long. Trimming shortened V by 1 base and J by 2 bases, and 10 bases separated the two germline ends. The CDR3 DNA reads TGTGCCAGCAGCTTGCTTCCGGGGGGCAATCAGCCCCAGCATTTT. Its protein is CASSLLPGGNQPQHF.

The chain carries TRBV7-3 and TRBJ2-5; tentative D call: TRBD2 (5 bases). Looked up from germline, CDR1 is SGHTA and CDR2 is FQGTGA. The V gene lost 5 bases and the J gene lost 2 bases, with 15 bases spanning the gap. CDR3 length: 15 residues. The CDR3 protein is CASSPPERVQETQYF. DNA of the CDR3: TGTGCCAGCAGCCCCCCGGAGAGGGTACAAGAGACCCAGTACTTC.

This clone occurred a few times. The chain recombines TRBV7-8 with TRBJ2-7, with D unclear. The CDR3 is made up of 13 amino acids. The germline V gene encodes CDR1 SGHVS and CDR2 FQNEAQ. Trimming took 1 base from V and 7 from J, leaving 11 bases between them. The CDR3 loop is CASSLGPAGEQYF. CDR3 bases: TGTGCCAGCAGCTTAGGGCCAGCAGGAGAGCAGTACTTC.

J is TRBJ1-2 and V is TRBV4-2; TRBD1 matches 7 bases. Per germline, CDR1 LGHNA and CDR2 YNFKEQ. The CDR3 is 16 residues long. V shed 0 bases, J shed 4 bases, and the junction held 8 bases outside the gene matches. CDR3 sequence (DNA): TGTGCCAGCAGCCAAGATTCGGCGGGACAGACCTATGGCTACACCTTC. Protein product: CASSQDSAGQTYGYTF.

DNA of the CDR3: TGTGCCAGCTCACCAACGGAAACTGGAAACACCATATATTTT. Translating it yields CASSPTETGNTIYF. This chain connects TRBV18 to TRBJ1-3; D unresolved. The V gene lost 2 bases and the J gene lost 2 bases, with 7 bases spanning the gap. Germline lookup yields CDR1 KGHSH and CDR2 LQKENI. The CDR3 length is 14 residues.

The V call is TRBV19, the J call TRBJ1-2, with TRBD1 identical over 9 bases. V lost 3 bases to trimming and J lost 4 bases; unmatched junction nucleotides: 6. The CDR3 loop spans 15 amino acids. Germline CDR1 LNHDA, CDR2 SQIVND (reference sequence). CDR3 DNA sequence: TGTGCCAGTAGTATCGGACAGGGGTCGGTCTATGGCTACACCTTC. This translates into CASSIGQGSVYGYTF.

V gene TRBV29-1 combines with J gene TRBJ2-5, with D possibly matching TRBD1 (6 bases). Germline V gives CDR1 SQVTM, CDR2 ANQGSEA. V lost 4 bases, J lost 3 bases, and 12 bases lay in between. This CDR3 is built from 13 residues. This CDR3 is CSVVRGWEETQYF. In nucleotides, the CDR3 is TGCAGCGTTGTCAGGGGCTGGGAAGAGACCCAGTACTTC.

The rearrangement links TRBV6-1 to TRBJ2-5; D may be TRBD1 (6 bases). The V gene lost 7 bases and the J gene lost 2 bases, with 14 bases spanning the gap. The germline V gene has CDR1 MNHNS and CDR2 SASEGT. CDR3 length equals 14 residues. Here the CDR3 DNA reads TGTGCCAGCAATTTACAGGGTCGGCAAGAGACCCAGTACTTC. Translation: CASNLQGRQETQYF.

With regard to this clone: It is likely a read error, because the conserved phenylalanine at the end of the CDR3 is missing. The DNA is omitted, as the CDR3 cannot be located on it reliably, and the CDR3 follows TCRdb's listing. V and J are TRBV7-9 and TRBJ1-1; TRBD1 is taken as the D call from the table, unchecked against the DNA. Ends included, the CDR3 has 14 residues. Looked up from germline, CDR1 is SEHNR and CDR2 is FQNEAQ (reference sequence). CDR3 amino acids: CASSLSKDRGLIQL.

This chain joins TRBV7-9 and TRBJ1-5; D is uncertain. Trimming left V 5 bases short and J 7 bases short, with 12 bases between. The CDR3 runs 13 residues. CDR1 is SEHNR, CDR2 FQNEAQ, per germline (reference sequence). The CDR3 sequence: CASSQDGYQPQHF. In DNA form, the CDR3 reads TGTGCCAGCAGCCAAGATGGGTACCAGCCCCAGCATTTT.

This chain links TRBV5-4 with TRBJ1-2; D may be TRBD1 (5 bases). V was trimmed by 4 bases and J by 2 bases, leaving 6 bases between them. CDR1 and CDR2 (germline): SGHNT, YYREEE (reference sequence). The CDR3 is 12 amino acids. CDR3 amino acids: CASSPGNYGYTF. Here the CDR3 DNA reads TGTGCCAGCAGCCCAGGGAACTATGGCTACACCTTC.

This rearrangement joins TRBV10-3 to TRBJ2-1; 9 bases map to TRBD1. CDR1 ENHRY and CDR2 SYGVKD come from the germline V gene. This CDR3 is 15 amino acids long. J gave up 7 bases and V 10 bases, and 14 bases lay outside the gene matches. CDR3 bases: TGTGCCACCCTATTCTCGACAGGGGGTTATAATGAGCAGTTCTTC. This translates into CATLFSTGGYNEQFF.

This sequence joins TRBV6-1 and TRBJ2-7; either TRBD1 or TRBD2 may fit D (5 bases each). This CDR3 region has 14 residues. The germline CDR1 and CDR2 sequences are MNHNS and SASEGT. Trimming shortened V by 8 bases and J by 5 bases, and 19 bases separated the two germline ends. CDR3 in amino acids: CASAPGPGNHEQYV. CDR3 nucleotide sequence: TGTGCCAGCGCCCCGGGGCCGGGAAACCACGAGCAGTACGTC.

The count of this clone is one. CDR3 coding DNA: TGTGCCAGCAGTCCAGGGACAGCGAACACTGAAGCTTTCTTT. Its translation is CASSPGTANTEAFF. This chain links TRBV27 with TRBJ1-1, with 7 bases aligning to TRBD1. This CDR3 has 14 amino acids. V trimming: 5 bases; J trimming: 1 base; junction bases outside the gene matches: 4. Germline V gene sequence: CDR1 MNHEY, CDR2 SMNVEV (reference sequence).

Details on this clone: The junction and the germline gene differ at one end; a read error may be behind it. This rearrangement joins TRBV2 to TRBJ1-2, with TRBD1 matching 8 bases. This CDR3 region has 16 residues. Germline CDR1 reads SNHLY; CDR2 reads FYNNEI. The CDR3 spells CASSLTRTGFESGCTF. Here the CDR3 DNA reads TGTGCCAGCAGTCTTACCCGGACAGGGTTTGAGAGCGGCTGCACCTTC. The full variable domain, in which reference TRBV2 and TRBJ1-2 provide the parts outside the CDR3, is EPEVTQTPSHQVTQMGQEVILRCVPISNHLYFYWYRQILGQKVEFLVSFYNNEISEKSEIFDDQFSVERPDGSNFTLKIRSTKLEDSAMYFCASSLTRTGFESGCTFGSGTRLTVV.

The chain carries TRBV21-1 and TRBJ2-7; no check of the table's D call, TRBD2, against the DNA was made. TRBV21-1 is listed as a pseudogene. The CDR3 loop spans 22 amino acids. CDR3 coding DNA: TGTGCCAGCAGCAAAGCGGGGCTGGACGCACAGGAAGCGGGAGGGCCCTCGACCGAGCAGTACGTC. The encoded protein is CASSKAGLDAQEAGGPSTEQYV.

V usage is TRBV5-1 and J usage is TRBJ1-6; D remains unclear. CDR1 and CDR2 from the germline V gene are SGHRS and YFSETQ. CDR3 length equals 14 residues. Trimming took off 5 bases at V and 7 bases at J, with 13 bases between the two ends. The CDR3 loop is CASRVPGGNSPLHF. The CDR3 nucleotides read TGCGCCAGCAGAGTCCCGGGAGGAAATTCACCCCTCCACTTT. The full variable domain, its missing parts supplied by reference TRBV5-1 and TRBJ1-6, is KAGVTQTPRYLIKTRGQQVTLSCSPISGHRSVSWYQQTPGQGLQFLFEYFSETQRNKGNFPGRFSGRQFSNSRSEMNVSTLELGDSALYLCASRVPGGNSPLHFGNGTRLTVT.

The gene calls are TRBV7-9 and TRBJ2-7; D perhaps matches TRBD1 (5 bases). The V end lost 1 base, the J end lost 6 bases, and 13 bases lay between the germline ends. Germline V gene data show CDR1 as SEHNR and CDR2 as FQNEAQ (reference sequence). The CDR3 consists of 14 residues. CDR3 DNA sequence: TGTGCCAGCAGCTTAGTACAGGCTGTAAGCGAGCAGTACTTC. Translating gives CASSLVQAVSEQYF.

The CDR3 reads CASSTAVRSQPQHF. CDR3 nucleotide sequence: TGTGCCAGCAGCACCGCCGTCCGTTCCCAGCCCCAGCATTTT. This chain links TRBV11-2 with TRBJ1-5; D remains unclear. V was trimmed by 5 bases and J by 7 bases, leaving 15 bases between them. From germline, CDR1 is SGHAT and CDR2 FQNNGV. CDR3 length equals 14 residues.

The chain couples TRBV9 to TRBJ2-1, with 14 bases aligning to TRBD2. CDR3 length: 15 residues. V lost 0 bases, J lost 11 bases, and 4 bases stayed unmatched. The germline V gene has CDR1 SGDLS and CDR2 YYNGEE. The chain's CDR3 is CASSVVGTSGGKQFF. CDR3 DNA: TGTGCCAGCAGCGTAGTAGGGACTAGCGGGGGAAAGCAGTTCTTC.

The sample holds a few counts of this clone. The chain recombines TRBV25-1 with TRBJ1-6, with 8 bases aligning to TRBD1. Looked up from germline, CDR1 is MGHDK and CDR2 is SYGVNS. V shed 4 bases, J shed 13 bases, and the junction held 9 bases outside the gene matches. This CDR3 spans 14 amino acids. The CDR3 sequence is CASSGRQGRNPLHF. The CDR3 bases are TGTGCCAGCAGTGGTAGACAGGGGAGGAATCCCCTCCACTTT.